These 19 T cell receptor beta chains were sequenced from one sample in a study of neoadjuvant nivolumab and ipilimumab in lung cancer. Clones were sequenced by immunoSEQ multiplex PCR, and TCRdb holds only the in-frame ones, with some missing. In the table there are 3,000 to 5,000 clones, roughly 83% of which are singletons. The sequencing here drew on peripheral blood, taken after neoadjuvant nivolumab, alone or with ipilimumab, at or shortly before surgery. The source is an adult with non-small cell lung cancer.

The chain carries TRBV2 and TRBJ2-1, with 8 bases aligning to TRBD2. Germline CDR1 reads SNHLY; CDR2 reads FYNNEI. V shed 4 bases, J shed 6 bases, and the junction held 5 bases outside the gene matches. The CDR3 has 14 residues. CDR3 nucleotides: TGTGCCAGCAGTGGGCGGGAGGTATCCAATGAGCAGTTCTTC. As protein: CASSGREVSNEQFF.

Regarding this clone: The sample holds other DNA sequences that translate to the same CDR3. The chain recombines TRBV7-9 with TRBJ1-2; D is unresolved. The CDR3 contains 12 residues. Between the trimmed V and J ends, which lost 1 base and 4 bases, there was a span of 4 bases. Per the germline V gene, CDR1 is SEHNR and CDR2 is FQNEAQ (reference sequence). CDR3 amino acids: CASSLVSYGYTF. The CDR3 coding sequence is TGTGCCAGCAGCTTAGTCAGCTATGGCTACACCTTC.

The genes are TRBV11-1 and TRBJ2-3; tentatively, D is TRBD1 (5 bases). The germline CDR1 and CDR2 sequences are SGHAT and FQDESV (reference sequence). The ends were cut back, 0 bases at V and 6 bases at J, with 10 bases in the middle. The CDR3 is made up of 14 amino acids. CDR3 sequence (DNA): TGTGCCAGCAGCTTAGCGTGGGGCCCCGATACGCAGTATTTT. This encodes CASSLAWGPDTQYF.

This clone is judged medium-sized. The V and J genes are TRBV5-6 and TRBJ1-5; D is possibly TRBD1 (5 bases). With 0 bases removed from V and 0 bases from J, the gap between germline ends came to 7 bases. The germline V gene encodes CDR1 SGHDT and CDR2 YYEEEE. The CDR3 has 15 amino acids. Written as DNA, the CDR3 is TGTGCCAGCAGCTTGGGGACATATAGCAATCAGCCCCAGCATTTT. Translating it yields CASSLGTYSNQPQHF.

This clone was seen just once. CDR3 bases: TGTGCCAGCTCACCCCCCCACGGCGAGACCCAGTACTTC. Amino acid sequence: CASSPPHGETQYF. V and J are TRBV18 and TRBJ2-5; D not resolved. V lost 3 bases and J lost 5, with 10 bases in between. The CDR3 extends over 13 amino acids. Per germline, CDR1 KGHSH and CDR2 LQKENI.

This clone appeared once. The rearrangement links TRBV5-4 to TRBJ2-5; weak D call: TRBD1 (6 bases). The CDR3 has 14 residues. V lost 5 bases and J 2 bases, leaving 13 bases between the germline ends. Germline CDR1 reads SGHNT; CDR2 reads YYREEE (reference sequence). In DNA, the CDR3 is TGTGCCAGCAGTTCCGCTCAGGGGCAAGAGACCCAGTACTTC. Protein sequence: CASSSAQGQETQYF.

V gene TRBV5-4 combines with J gene TRBJ2-1; a weak D match, TRBD2 (5 bases). V gave up 1 base and J gave up 2 bases, with 10 bases separating them. Germline V gene data show CDR1 as SGHNT and CDR2 as YYREEE (reference sequence). The CDR3 runs 15 residues. The CDR3 loop reads CASSLSGSPYNEQFF. The DNA for the CDR3 is TGTGCCAGCAGCTTGTCGGGGTCGCCCTACAATGAGCAGTTCTTC. Supplemented by reference TRBV5-4 and TRBJ2-1, the full variable domain reads ETGVTQSPTHLIKTRGQQVTLRCSSQSGHNTVSWYQQALGQGPQFIFQYYREEENGRGNFPPRFSGLQFPNYSSELNVNALELDDSALYLCASSLSGSPYNEQFFGPGTRLTVL.

The rearrangement links TRBV28 to TRBJ1-1; no clear D gene. CDR1 MDHEN and CDR2 SYDVKM come from the germline V gene. The V and J ends lost 1 base and 0 bases respectively, with 9 bases between them. CDR3 size: 15 residues. This CDR3 is CASSLLDTLNTEAFF. CDR3 coding DNA: TGTGCCAGCAGTTTATTAGACACCTTGAACACTGAAGCTTTCTTT.

The chain uses TRBV11-2 and TRBJ1-2, with D uncertain. The CDR3 has 14 amino acids. Trimming left V 0 bases short and J 4 bases short, with 9 bases between. Per the germline V gene, CDR1 is SGHAT and CDR2 is FQNNGV. CDR3 DNA sequence: TGTGCCAGCAGCTTAGATGGCGGAACCTATGGCTACACCTTC. It specifies CASSLDGGTYGYTF.

The chain employs TRBV7-9 and TRBJ2-3; 7 nucleotides agree with TRBD2. Germline-derived CDR1 and CDR2 are SEHNR and FQNEAQ (reference sequence). This CDR3 has 15 amino acids. The V and J ends lost 1 base and 3 bases, in that order; junction bases with no gene match: 4. This CDR3 reads CASSLGAGVTDTQYF. CDR3 nucleotides: TGTGCCAGCAGCTTAGGGGCGGGAGTGACAGATACGCAGTATTTT.

This chain links TRBV5-1 with TRBJ2-7, with 9 bases that match TRBD1. V was clipped by 4 bases and J by 7 bases; unmatched bases: 12. CDR1 SGHRS and CDR2 YFSETQ come from the germline V gene. The length of the CDR3 is 15 residues. The CDR3 loop is CASSPTGQGVGEQYF. The CDR3 coding sequence is TGCGCCAGCAGCCCCACGGGACAGGGTGTGGGAGAGCAGTACTTC. The variable domain in full, with the rest retrieved from reference TRBV5-1 and TRBJ2-7, is KAGVTQTPRYLIKTRGQQVTLSCSPISGHRSVSWYQQTPGQGLQFLFEYFSETQRNKGNFPGRFSGRQFSNSRSEMNVSTLELGDSALYLCASSPTGQGVGEQYFGPGTRLTVT.

The chain has TRBV6-1 and TRBJ1-2; D possibly corresponds to TRBD1 (5 bases). CDR3 length equals 14 residues. Germline lookup yields CDR1 MNHNS and CDR2 SASEGT. V gave up 0 bases and J gave up 2 bases, with 7 bases separating them. The CDR3 DNA sequence: TGTGCCAGCAGTGAAGCGCAGGGAAACTATGGCTACACCTTC. Translating it yields CASSEAQGNYGYTF.

The gene calls are TRBV7-2 and TRBJ2-5; 7 nucleotides line up with TRBD2. This CDR3 spans 18 amino acids. Germline CDR1 reads SGHTA; CDR2 reads FQGNSA. Unmatched junction bases numbered 15, after V lost 1 base and J lost 4 bases. CDR3 amino acids: CASSLGKGGSRMGETQYF. In nucleotides, the CDR3 is TGTGCCAGCAGCTTAGGGAAAGGCGGGAGTCGAATGGGAGAGACCCAGTACTTC.

This clone has only one observation. The gene calls are TRBV29-1 and TRBJ2-5; D might be TRBD2 (6 bases). Deletions cut 6 bases from V and 3 bases from J, with 11 bases between. The CDR3 length is 12 residues. Germline CDR1 and CDR2: SQVTM and ANQGSEA. The chain's CDR3 is CSVGGLEETQYF. DNA for the CDR3: TGCAGCGTGGGGGGACTCGAAGAGACCCAGTACTTC. Supplemented by reference TRBV29-1 and TRBJ2-5, the full variable domain reads SAVISQKPSRDICQRGTSLTIQCQVDSQVTMMFWYRQQPGQSLTLIATANQGSEATYESGFVIDKFPISRPNLTFSTLTVSNMSPEDSSIYLCSVGGLEETQYFGPGTRLLVL.

This chain connects TRBV5-6 to TRBJ1-5, with unresolved D. The germline V gene has CDR1 SGHDT and CDR2 YYEEEE. V was trimmed by 4 bases and J by 4 bases, leaving 12 bases between them. The CDR3 covers 14 residues. CDR3 amino acids: CASSKLGTNQPQHF. The CDR3 DNA sequence: TGTGCCAGCAGCAAGTTGGGTACTAATCAGCCCCAGCATTTT. Supplemented by reference TRBV5-6 and TRBJ1-5, the full variable domain reads DAGVTQSPTHLIKTRGQQVTLRCSPKSGHDTVSWYQQALGQGPQFIFQYYEEEERQRGNFPDRFSGHQFPNYSSELNVNALLLGDSALYLCASSKLGTNQPQHFGDGTRLSIL.

The chain joins TRBV6-1 to TRBJ1-5, with 7 bases identical to TRBD1. CDR1 and CDR2 (germline): MNHNS, SASEGT. Germline trimming cut 6 bases from V and 11 bases from J; bases unmatched to any gene: 16. This CDR3 contains 15 residues. CDR3 nucleotides: TGTGCCAGCAGGCCTCCAGGGGGGGTACTCCAGGCCCAGCATTTT. Translated: CASRPPGGVLQAQHF.

The chain is built from TRBV7-3 and TRBJ1-1, with no clear D. Trimming took 0 bases from V and 3 from J, leaving 5 bases between them. The CDR3 runs to 13 residues. Germline values: CDR1 SGHTA, CDR2 FQGTGA. The CDR3 loop is CASSLTSYTEAFF. The CDR3 region has the DNA TGTGCCAGCAGCTTAACGTCGTACACTGAAGCTTTCTTT.

The chain couples TRBV6-5 to TRBJ1-2, with D maybe TRBD1 (5 bases). V was pared by 6 bases and J by 2 bases, with 10 bases between. Germline CDR1 and CDR2: MNHEY and SVGAGI. CDR3 size: 13 residues. The DNA for the CDR3 is TGTGCCAGCAGCCCGACAGCGAACTATGGCTACACCTTC. Protein sequence: CASSPTANYGYTF.

The sample holds a few counts of this clone. The CDR3 DNA follows: TGTGCCAGCAGCGTAGGGGGTTCAGGGAAGGCCGGGGAGCTGTTTTTT. Translation gives CASSVGGSGKAGELFF. The rearrangement links TRBV9 to TRBJ2-2; possible D gene TRBD1, 5 bases. CDR1 and CDR2 (germline): SGDLS, YYNGEE. This CDR3 is built from 16 residues. Trimming left V 0 bases short and J 6 bases short, with 15 bases between. Looking up the rest from reference TRBV9 and TRBJ2-2 gives the full variable domain: DSGVTQTPKHLITATGQRVTLRCSPRSGDLSVYWYQQSLDQGLQFLIQYYNGEERAKGNILERFSAQQFPDLHSELNLSSLELGDSALYFCASSVGGSGKAGELFFGEGSRLTVL.